This record looks at one T cell receptor beta chain sequence and its context. Its antigen has not been determined. There are no base qualities to consult, and no much larger clone falls within one base. TCRbeta CDR3 regions were amplified from genomic DNA by means of the immunoSEQ Assay, a bias-controlled multiplex PCR. The authors' pipeline ran thus. Nucleated cell counts per sample were estimated from amplification of reference gene primers within the assay. Sequence reads were collapsed and filtered to measure the absolute abundance of every unique TCRbeta CDR3 rearrangement. For each sample, productive Simpson clonality was calculated by taking the square root of Simpson's diversity index across productive rearrangements. TCRdb carries this immuneACCESS record with in-frame sequences only. Its versions omit some clonotypes, under half of them owing to an unresolved V gene in the studies checked, with the rest unexplained. V, J and clone size are taken as reported in that table, and D and trimming were inferred from the DNA itself. The sample contains 150,000 to 200,000 clones, about 88% of them found a single time. Clones ranked in the top ten supply 4% to 5.5% of the sample.

The data are from a study of blood T cell repertoires in COVID-19 (dated by TCRdb to 2020 to 2021). Turning to the overall study: Collaborator samples came from the United States, Italy and Spain and covered acute and convalescent phases of COVID-19. The prospective study material was composed of cDNA or gDNA derived from T cells, B-cell-depleted T cells, or PBMCs. The repertoires were released in a freely available public database meant as a resource for research on the immune response to SARS-CoV-2. The samples were drawn from two sources: the first 160 participants of the ongoing ImmuneRACE study, and fewer than 1,500 subjects contributed by 6 global collaborators. HLA class I and class II types, where available, came from metadata supplied by the sample provider rather than from assay-based typing. Deeply sampled blood TCRbeta repertoires from subjects exposed to, actively infected with, or recovered from COVID-19 were included in the dataset. The sample metadata nearly always contained a de-identified subject ID, COVID-19 status, age in years and sex.

Including cysteine and phenylalanine, the CDR3 has 16 amino acids. Solely the CDR3 DNA is kept, with 48 bases framed from the first base. Ends trimmed: V by 2 bases, J by 7 bases; bases unmatched to a gene: 13. Reading the germline V gene (reference sequence) gives CDR1 MNHNY and CDR2 SVGAGI. The study at large found these results: The quantity of clinical and demographic metadata differed by source and by participant and was supplied without curation.

The collaborating institutions used their own protocols to collect whole blood in K2EDTA tubes. For TCRbeta analysis, collaborator samples were shipped as frozen whole blood, as isolated PBMCs, or as DNA extracted from either sample type. This sequence originates from a human donor in a cohort sampled during active COVID-19. The chain was built from TRBV6-6 and TRBJ1-2, and 7 bases in between align with TRBD1. Sequenced material: peripheral blood. The CDR3 protein is CASSYPHDTGEGGYTF. At the DNA level, the sequence is TGTGCCAGCAGTTACCCTCACGATACAGGGGAAGGTGGCTACACCTTC.